This T cell receptor beta chain emerged from a study of cytomegalovirus exposure and HLA in healthy donors. The wider study: Samples from HLA-typed donors yielded approximately 80 million unique TCRs in an early data release. Overall study results and limits: The authors enumerated roughly 160 TCR beta chains as linked to cytomegalovirus. As immune exposure information, only CMV serostatus was available.

As for this clone: The antigen is undetermined.

The PCR used 60 Vbeta and 13 Jbeta primers. Original data processing: An analysis that came later counted roughly 87 million unique TCR beta chains, roughly 11 million shared. The table came from immunoSEQ multiplex PCR; TCRdb's copy has only in-frame clones and leaves some out. V and J calls and clone size are copied from that table; D and trimming were computed from the DNA. The table shows 150,000 to 200,000 clones, with approximately 62% occurring only once. V lost 2 bases and J 5 bases, leaving 21 bases between the germline ends. The V gene's germline CDR1 is SNHLY and CDR2 FYNNEI. This CDR3 comprises 17 residues.

The source of this sequence is a man aged 50 to 60 in good health and CMV-seronegative. The chain has TRBV2 and TRBJ2-5; weak D call: TRBD2 (6 bases). Sequencing was carried out using PBMCs. This CDR3 reads CASSEPEGGDPGETQYF. The DNA of the CDR3 is TGTGCCAGCAGTGAACCGGAGGGCGGGGACCCGGGGGAGACCCAGTACTTC.